A single sample gave rise to the 26 T cell receptor beta chains below, sequenced in a study of blood T cell repertoires in COVID-19. Generated by immunoSEQ multiplex PCR, the TCRdb table keeps only in-frame clones and is missing some. The repertoire includes 40,000 or so clones, roughly 85% of them detected once, and roughly 15% sits in the top ten. The sequenced sample consisted of peripheral blood. The receptors were sampled from a human donor in a cohort sampled during active COVID-19.

CDR3 DNA: TGCAGCGCCCGGACAGGGGTTGGAAACACCATATATTTT. Translated: CSARTGVGNTIYF. The chain uses TRBV29-1 and TRBJ1-3; the match to TRBD1 covers 9 bases. After removal of 7 bases from V and 3 bases from J, the junction contained 4 bases not matched to a gene. This CDR3 is built from 13 residues. Germline V gene sequence: CDR1 SQVTM, CDR2 ANQGSEA.

The chain has TRBV11-1 and TRBJ2-1; 8 positions match TRBD2. Germline V gene lookup returns CDR1 SGHAT and CDR2 FQDESV (reference sequence). The CDR3 has 16 amino acids. The junction had 7 bases not matched to a gene; V was cut back by 3 bases and J by 3 bases. The chain's CDR3 is CASSLSGGRIYNEQFF. CDR3 bases: TGTGCCAGCAGCTTGAGCGGGGGCCGAATCTACAATGAGCAGTTCTTC.

The chain joins TRBV5-1 to TRBJ1-3; possible D gene TRBD1, 6 bases. Trimming left V 4 bases short and J 2 bases short, with 13 bases between. Germline CDR1 reads SGHRS; CDR2 reads YFSETQ. CDR3 length: 15 amino acids. The CDR3 spells CASSRGTNTGNTIYF. The CDR3 DNA reads TGCGCCAGCAGCAGGGGGACGAACACTGGAAACACCATATATTTT.

This chain joins TRBV10-3 and TRBJ2-7, with 9 bases lining up with TRBD1. Germline-derived CDR1 and CDR2 are ENHRY and SYGVKD. V dropped 7 bases and J dropped 1; count of bases not matched to a gene: 2. This CDR3 has 13 residues. The CDR3 region has the DNA TGTGCCATCAAGGACAGGGGATCCTACGAGCAGTACTTC. Translation gives CAIKDRGSYEQYF.

This clone was counted a few times. The rearrangement joins TRBV11-2 to TRBJ1-1; perhaps TRBD1 as D (5 bases). Trimming stripped 4 bases from V and 4 bases from J, with 16 bases between. From germline, CDR1 is SGHAT and CDR2 FQNNGV. This CDR3 contains 15 residues. The CDR3 reads CASSSLRRRGTEAFF. DNA for the CDR3: TGTGCCAGCAGCTCCTTAAGGAGGAGGGGCACTGAAGCTTTCTTT.

CDR3 DNA: TGTGCCAGCAGCAAAGGGGACAGGCCAGGGGACACTGAAGCTTTCTTT. It translates to CASSKGDRPGDTEAFF. V usage is TRBV21-1 and J usage is TRBJ1-1; TRBD1 was called by the table and not checked on the DNA. TRBV21-1 is noted as a pseudogene. CDR3 size: 16 residues.

V is TRBV9 and J is TRBJ1-3; no reliable D call. Trimming took 3 bases from V and 6 from J, leaving 13 bases between them. Germline lookup yields CDR1 SGDLS and CDR2 YYNGEE. This CDR3 has 14 residues. As DNA, the CDR3 is TGTGCCAGCAGCGCTTTAGGGAGCCCAAACACCATATATTTT. Translated, it gives CASSALGSPNTIYF.

The chain recombines TRBV5-8 with TRBJ2-1, with 7 nucleotides matching TRBD1. Germline loops: CDR1 SGHTS, CDR2 YDEGEE. This CDR3 has 16 residues. Trimming took 5 bases from V and 5 from J; bases not matched to a gene: 13. The CDR3 protein is CASRVGLGQINNEQFF. As DNA, the CDR3 is TGTGCCAGCAGGGTTGGGTTGGGACAGATAAACAATGAGCAGTTCTTC.

V gene TRBV7-2 combines with J gene TRBJ2-1; 10 bases map to TRBD2. Germline loops: CDR1 SGHTA, CDR2 FQGNSA. There are 18 residues in the CDR3. V lost 5 bases to trimming and J lost 0 bases; unmatched junction nucleotides: 10. The CDR3 DNA sequence: TGTGCCAGCAGCAAACACCCGGGACTAGCGAGCTCCTACAATGAGCAGTTCTTC. It is translated as CASSKHPGLASSYNEQFF. Using reference TRBV7-2 and TRBJ2-1 for the parts outside the CDR3, the full variable domain is GAGVSQSPSNKVTEKGKDVELRCDPISGHTALYWYRQSLGQGLEFLIYFQGNSAPDKSGLPSDRFSAERTGGSVSTLTIQRTQQEDSAVYLCASSKHPGLASSYNEQFFGPGTRLTVL.

The chain combines TRBV24-1 with TRBJ2-3, with TRBD1 matching 9 bases. CDR3 length: 16 residues. Germline V gene sequence: CDR1 KGHDR, CDR2 SFDVKD. J was trimmed by 5 bases and V by 4 bases; bases with no gene match: 9. DNA of the CDR3: TGTGCCACCAGTGAAGTAGGGACAGGGAATGAAGATACGCAGTATTTT. Protein sequence: CATSEVGTGNEDTQYF.

This clone came up once. The chain combines TRBV7-3 with TRBJ2-3; D is perhaps TRBD2 (6 bases). V was shortened by 1 base and J by 0 bases, with 11 bases between the two germline ends. CDR3 size: 16 residues. Per the germline V gene, CDR1 is SGHTA and CDR2 is FQGTGA. CDR3 bases: TGTGCCAGCAGCTTAAGGGGCAGCGGGAGCACAGATACGCAGTATTTT. Translated, it gives CASSLRGSGSTDTQYF.

V and J are TRBV5-1 and TRBJ2-7; no reliable D call. Germline V CDR1 and CDR2: SGHRS, YFSETQ. V gave up 0 bases and J gave up 6 bases, with 10 bases separating them. This CDR3 spans 13 amino acids. The CDR3 nucleotides read TGCGCCAGCAGCTTGGGACTCCGTCCCGAGCAGTACTTC. Translation: CASSLGLRPEQYF.

This rearrangement joins TRBV15 to TRBJ1-4; 7 bases map to TRBD1. This CDR3 has 16 amino acids. Germline trimming cut 0 bases from V and 4 bases from J; bases unmatched to any gene: 5. Looked up from germline, CDR1 is LNHNV and CDR2 is YYDKDF (reference sequence). The CDR3 bases are TGTGCCACCAGCAGAGATCCGGGACAGAATAATGAAAAACTGTTTTTT. Its protein is CATSRDPGQNNEKLFF.

The J gene is TRBJ2-5, the V gene TRBV5-1; 13 nucleotides align to TRBD2. Germline CDR1 reads SGHRS; CDR2 reads YFSETQ. The CDR3 runs 16 residues. Trimming removed 1 base from V and 5 bases from J; junction bases left unmatched: 5. The CDR3 DNA reads TGCGCCAGCAGCTTGACTAGCGGGGGGGCCTTCGAGACCCAGTACTTC. Translating it yields CASSLTSGGAFETQYF.

The chain carries TRBV7-9 and TRBJ1-4; D remains unclear. V lost 4 bases to trimming and J lost 0 bases, with 9 bases between them. The CDR3 totals 15 residues. CDR1 is SEHNR and CDR2 is FQNEAQ in the germline V gene (reference sequence). The CDR3 protein is CASSSSGTTNEKLFF. In DNA, the CDR3 is TGTGCCAGCAGCTCGTCCGGGACAACTAATGAAAAACTGTTTTTT. Looking up the rest from reference TRBV7-9 and TRBJ1-4 gives the full variable domain: DTGVSQNPRHKITKRGQNVTFRCDPISEHNRLYWYRQTLGQGPEFLTYFQNEAQLEKSRLLSDRFSAERPKGSFSTLEIQRTEQGDSAMYLCASSSSGTTNEKLFFGSGTQLSVL.

This sequence joins TRBV19 and TRBJ1-6; 7 bases are shared with TRBD1. Trimming at V came to 6 bases and at J to 5 bases, leaving 4 bases not matched to a gene. Germline V gives CDR1 LNHDA, CDR2 SQIVND (reference sequence). The CDR3 consists of 14 residues. The CDR3 loop reads CASSPGQNNSPLHF. Here the CDR3 DNA reads TGTGCCAGTAGCCCGGGACAGAATAATTCACCCCTCCACTTT.

CDR3 DNA: TGTGCCAGCAGTTACTCACGGACTACCCACAATGAGCAGTTCTTC. It specifies CASSYSRTTHNEQFF. V gene TRBV6-2 or TRBV6-3 combines with J gene TRBJ2-1, with D possibly TRBD2 on 6 matching bases. V lost 0 bases, J lost 5 bases, and 11 bases lay in between. The CDR3 is 15 amino acids. Germline V lookup: CDR1 MNHEY, CDR2 SVGEGT.

The gene calls are TRBV6-5 and TRBJ1-1, with D unresolved. The CDR3 runs 13 residues. Trimming removed 8 bases at V and 0 bases at J, with 10 bases between. Germline lookup yields CDR1 MNHEY and CDR2 SVGAGI. The DNA of the CDR3 is TGTGCCAGCCTAGTTATTATGAACACTGAAGCTTTCTTT. The encoded protein is CASLVIMNTEAFF.

This sequence joins TRBV7-9 and TRBJ2-3; 11 bases align to TRBD2. The CDR3 consists of 16 residues. V shed 5 bases, J shed 2 bases, and the junction held 6 bases outside the gene matches. Per germline, CDR1 SEHNR and CDR2 FQNEAQ (reference sequence). The CDR3 coding sequence is TGTGCCAGCAGCCCCCTAGCGGGGGGATACACAGATACGCAGTATTTT. Its protein product is CASSPLAGGYTDTQYF.

The chain employs TRBV6-5 and TRBJ1-2; D call uncertain. This CDR3 region has 14 residues. The germline V and J ends were trimmed by 0 bases and 2 bases, with 7 bases remaining between them. Looked up from germline, CDR1 is MNHEY and CDR2 is SVGAGI. DNA of the CDR3: TGTGCCAGCAGTTACTCAGGAGGGAACTATGGCTACACCTTC. Translated, it gives CASSYSGGNYGYTF.

This clone turned up a few times. This chain uses TRBV29-1 with TRBJ1-5; D remains unclear. Trimming left V 1 base short and J 2 bases short, with 6 bases between. CDR1 is SQVTM and CDR2 is ANQGSEA in the germline V gene. The CDR3 runs to 13 residues. The CDR3, as DNA: TGCAGCGTTGAAGTGGCCCGCAATCAGCCCCAGCATTTT. Protein sequence: CSVEVARNQPQHF.

The chain couples TRBV19 to TRBJ1-1; tentatively, D is TRBD1 (5 bases). The CDR3 length is 15 residues. Germline values: CDR1 LNHDA, CDR2 SQIVND (reference sequence). Trimming left V 3 bases short and J 0 bases short, with 11 bases between. CDR3 bases: TGTGCCAGTAGTATTGGGGCAGCCATGAACACTGAAGCTTTCTTT. Amino acid sequence: CASSIGAAMNTEAFF.

The genes are TRBV5-1 and TRBJ2-2; D possibly corresponds to TRBD1 (5 bases). The germline V gene encodes CDR1 SGHRS and CDR2 YFSETQ. The CDR3 runs to 13 residues. V lost 7 bases and J lost 6, with 13 bases in between. CDR3 protein: CASRQGVPGELFF. DNA of the CDR3: TGCGCCAGCCGACAAGGGGTCCCCGGGGAGCTGTTTTTT. The whole variable domain, remainder taken from reference TRBV5-1 and TRBJ2-2, is KAGVTQTPRYLIKTRGQQVTLSCSPISGHRSVSWYQQTPGQGLQFLFEYFSETQRNKGNFPGRFSGRQFSNSRSEMNVSTLELGDSALYLCASRQGVPGELFFGEGSRLTVL.

This chain links TRBV5-4 with TRBJ1-2, with D possibly being TRBD1 (5 bases). This CDR3 is built from 13 residues. Germline CDR1 SGHNT, CDR2 YYREEE (reference sequence). Trimming took off 0 bases at V and 5 bases at J, with 8 bases between the two ends. CDR3 bases: TGTGCCAGCAGCTTGGCGGGGGGATATGGCTACACCTTC. Its translation: CASSLAGGYGYTF.

The chain uses TRBV5-5 and TRBJ2-1; TRBD1 matches 7 bases. The CDR3 is 15 residues long. Germline V CDR1 and CDR2: SGHKS, YYEKEE (reference sequence). The J segment lost 7 bases and the V segment lost 3 bases, leaving 10 bases of the junction unmatched. The CDR3 loop reads CASSSGALQGNEQFF. As DNA, the CDR3 is TGTGCCAGCAGCTCCGGGGCCTTACAGGGGAATGAGCAGTTCTTC.

V usage is TRBV11-2 and J usage is TRBJ1-6, with D possibly TRBD1 on 5 matching bases. Trimming took off 0 bases at V and 9 bases at J, with 12 bases between the two ends. Germline values: CDR1 SGHAT, CDR2 FQNNGV. The CDR3 is 15 residues long. CDR3 in amino acids: CASSLERGVSSPLHF. CDR3 nucleotide sequence: TGTGCCAGCAGCTTAGAACGGGGGGTCAGTTCACCCCTCCACTTT.